A single sample gave rise to the 20 T cell receptor beta chains below, sequenced in a study of neoadjuvant anti-PD-1 for oral cavity cancer. As for time point: after neoadjuvant nivolumab, at surgical resection. The method was immunoSEQ multiplex PCR; TCRdb's version includes in-frame clones alone and lacks a portion of them. The table shows tens of thousands of clones, with around 43% occurring only once. Sequencing was performed on tumor tissue, taken after nivolumab (anti-PD-1) treatment. These receptors originate from a person between 35 and 79 years old with oral cavity squamous cell carcinoma.

The table lists this clone with a few counts. The chain uses TRBV5-1 and TRBJ2-7, with a weak D call TRBD1 (6 bases). Germline V gives CDR1 SGHRS, CDR2 YFSETQ. This CDR3 spans 15 amino acids. With 0 bases removed from V and 6 bases from J, the gap between germline ends came to 16 bases. The CDR3 nucleotides are TGCGCCAGCAGCTTGGGGGGACCGCAGGGGCGCGAGCAGTACTTC. Translation: CASSLGGPQGREQYF. The full variable domain, its missing parts supplied by reference TRBV5-1 and TRBJ2-7, is KAGVTQTPRYLIKTRGQQVTLSCSPISGHRSVSWYQQTPGQGLQFLFEYFSETQRNKGNFPGRFSGRQFSNSRSEMNVSTLELGDSALYLCASSLGGPQGREQYFGPGTRLTVT.

This clone turned up a few times. J is TRBJ1-6 and V is TRBV28, with 10 bases fitting TRBD1. The germline CDR1 and CDR2 sequences are MDHEN and SYDVKM. CDR3 size: 19 residues. The junction had 15 bases not matched to a gene; V was cut back by 4 bases and J by 6 bases. Written as DNA, the CDR3 is TGTGCCAGCAGTTCCCGGGACAGGGGTGGTAAAATCTTTAATTCACCCCTCCACTTT. Translating gives CASSSRDRGGKIFNSPLHF.

V gene TRBV7-9 combines with J gene TRBJ1-4; D might be TRBD1 (5 bases). The CDR3 has 14 residues. In germline, CDR1 is SEHNR, CDR2 FQNEAQ (reference sequence). V lost 5 bases and J 4 bases, leaving 11 bases between the germline ends. Here the CDR3 reads CASSTGQVNEKLFF. The CDR3 DNA sequence: TGTGCCAGCAGCACCGGACAAGTTAATGAAAAACTGTTTTTT. The full variable domain, in which reference TRBV7-9 and TRBJ1-4 provide the parts outside the CDR3, is DTGVSQNPRHKITKRGQNVTFRCDPISEHNRLYWYRQTLGQGPEFLTYFQNEAQLEKSRLLSDRFSAERPKGSFSTLEIQRTEQGDSAMYLCASSTGQVNEKLFFGSGTQLSVL.

The gene calls are TRBV4-3 and TRBJ1-2; weak D call: TRBD1 (6 bases). The ends were cut back, 0 bases at V and 4 bases at J, with 12 bases in the middle. The CDR3 covers 15 residues. CDR1 and CDR2 (germline): LGHNA, YSLEER. The CDR3 sequence is CASSQDRGQGYGYTF. In DNA, the CDR3 is TGCGCCAGCAGCCAAGATCGGGGGCAGGGCTATGGCTACACCTTC.

In its sample, this clone was seen many times. CDR3: CASRYTTGELFF. The DNA for the CDR3 is TGTGCCAGCAGATATACCACCGGGGAGCTGTTTTTT. The chain uses TRBV28 and TRBJ2-2; no reliable D call. CDR1 and CDR2 (germline): MDHEN, SYDVKM. This CDR3 region has 12 residues. V lost 6 bases, J lost 4 bases, and 6 bases lay in between.

This clone was recorded a few times. The V call is TRBV9, the J call TRBJ2-5; 11 nucleotides line up with TRBD2. Per the germline V gene, CDR1 is SGDLS and CDR2 is YYNGEE. The CDR3 is made up of 18 amino acids. The J segment lost 2 bases and the V segment lost 1 base, leaving 10 bases of the junction unmatched. CDR3: CASSVQASGGPRQETQYF. The CDR3 DNA reads TGTGCCAGCAGCGTACAGGCTAGCGGGGGGCCTAGACAAGAGACCCAGTACTTC.

The CDR3 DNA follows: TGTGCCAGCTCACCCGGGACCCCAGATACGCAGTATTTT. Amino acid sequence: CASSPGTPDTQYF. The chain recombines TRBV18 with TRBJ2-3; D is perhaps TRBD1 or TRBD2 (5 bases each). CDR1 KGHSH and CDR2 LQKENI come from the germline V gene. V gave up 3 bases and J gave up 4 bases, with 8 bases separating them. This CDR3 has 13 residues.

The rearrangement links TRBV2 to TRBJ1-1, with a weak D call TRBD1 (5 bases). Germline V gives CDR1 SNHLY, CDR2 FYNNEI. The CDR3 totals 13 residues. The germline V and J ends were trimmed by 4 bases and 1 base, with 7 bases remaining between them. The CDR3 region is CASSVGQNTEAFF. The CDR3 nucleotides read TGTGCCAGCAGTGTGGGGCAGAACACTGAAGCTTTCTTT.

In its sample, this clone ranks as medium-sized (0.01 to 0.1%). This sequence joins TRBV19 and TRBJ1-6; D gene uncertain. The CDR3 spans 14 residues. V shed 6 bases and J shed 7 bases, with 13 bases lying between them. Germline CDR1 is LNHDA and CDR2 is SQIVND (reference sequence). CDR3 coding DNA: TGTGCCAGTAGGATGGAGGGTCGAAATTCACCCCTCCACTTT. Translating gives CASRMEGRNSPLHF.

The chain uses TRBV5-5 and TRBJ2-2; D is unclear. Trimming removed 2 bases from V and 5 bases from J, with 7 bases in between. The germline CDR1 and CDR2 sequences are SGHKS and YYEKEE (reference sequence). The CDR3 covers 13 residues. The chain's CDR3 is CASSFVSTGELFF. CDR3 coding DNA: TGTGCCAGCAGCTTTGTCTCTACCGGGGAGCTGTTTTTT.

This chain joins TRBV7-3 and TRBJ2-3; D remains ambiguous. V gave up 3 bases and J gave up 0 bases, with 10 bases separating them. The CDR3 has 15 residues. The V gene's germline CDR1 is SGHTA and CDR2 FQGTGA. CDR3 in amino acids: CASSFHGASTDTQYF. In nucleotides, the CDR3 is TGTGCCAGCAGCTTTCACGGCGCTAGCACAGATACGCAGTATTTT.

The chain joins TRBV6-5 to TRBJ2-7; no clear D gene. This CDR3 comprises 12 residues. Germline V CDR1 and CDR2: MNHEY, SVGAGI. Trimming removed 5 bases from V and 3 bases from J, with 8 bases in between. The chain's CDR3 is CASSESFYEQYF. CDR3 nucleotides: TGTGCCAGCAGTGAAAGTTTCTACGAGCAGTACTTC.

This clone appeared a few times. The V call is TRBV7-3, the J call TRBJ1-1; D is unclear. V was cut by 5 bases and J by 0 bases, with 7 bases left in between. From germline, CDR1 is SGHTA and CDR2 FQGTGA. The CDR3 is 13 amino acids. The CDR3 sequence: CASSVFMNTEAFF. The CDR3, as DNA: TGTGCCAGCAGCGTATTCATGAACACTGAAGCTTTCTTT.

In this sample, this clone turned up a few times. The rearrangement joins TRBV18 to TRBJ2-2; D ambiguous. Germline values: CDR1 KGHSH, CDR2 LQKENI. The CDR3 extends over 15 amino acids. V lost 0 bases and J lost 3, with 8 bases in between. The CDR3: CASSPPGFYTGELFF. CDR3 DNA: TGTGCCAGCTCACCACCGGGATTTTACACCGGGGAGCTGTTTTTT.

The chain couples TRBV9 to TRBJ2-7; D is unclear. The CDR3 length is 14 residues. V was shortened by 0 bases and J by 0 bases, with 7 bases between the two germline ends. CDR1 is SGDLS, CDR2 YYNGEE, per germline. As DNA, the CDR3 is TGTGCCAGCAGCGTAGCCCCCTACTCCTACGAGCAGTACTTC. Residues: CASSVAPYSYEQYF. The variable domain in full, with the rest retrieved from reference TRBV9 and TRBJ2-7, is DSGVTQTPKHLITATGQRVTLRCSPRSGDLSVYWYQQSLDQGLQFLIQYYNGEERAKGNILERFSAQQFPDLHSELNLSSLELGDSALYFCASSVAPYSYEQYFGPGTRLTVT.

This clone has just one count. CDR3: CASSEDRADIQPQHF. In nucleotides, the CDR3 is TGTGCCAGCAGTGAAGACAGGGCCGACATTCAGCCCCAGCATTTT. This sequence joins TRBV2 and TRBJ1-5, with D possibly TRBD1 on 6 matching bases. This CDR3 contains 15 residues. Germline V lookup: CDR1 SNHLY, CDR2 FYNNEI. The V end was cut by 1 base, the J end by 6 bases, with 13 bases between.

The V gene is TRBV27, the J gene TRBJ2-3, with 12 bases aligning to TRBD2. The CDR3 is 17 amino acids. V gave up 6 bases and J gave up 1 base; unmatched junction bases: 8. From germline, CDR1 is MNHEY and CDR2 SMNVEV (reference sequence). The CDR3 region has the DNA TGTGCCAGCAGCAATCTAGCGGGGGGGCCAGGCACAGATACGCAGTATTTT. Amino acids: CASSNLAGGPGTDTQYF.

The chain links TRBV27 to TRBJ1-6; a weak D match, TRBD1 (6 bases). This CDR3 is built from 16 residues. V lost 6 bases and J 4 bases, leaving 16 bases between the germline ends. The germline V gene encodes CDR1 MNHEY and CDR2 SMNVEV (reference sequence). The CDR3 DNA follows: TGTGCCAGCAGCTTGGGGGGGGGCGGGTATAATTCACCCCTCCACTTT. Translated: CASSLGGGGYNSPLHF.

This clone was counted at least ten times. The J gene is TRBJ2-3, the V gene TRBV7-6; 10 bases are a match to TRBD2. V lost 0 bases, J lost 4 bases, and 4 bases stayed unmatched. CDR3 size: 16 residues. Germline loops: CDR1 SGHVS, CDR2 FNYEAQ. The CDR3 here is CASSLAGSGGSDTQYF. The CDR3 DNA sequence: TGTGCCAGCAGCTTAGCCGGTAGCGGGGGGTCAGATACGCAGTATTTT.

This clone appeared a few times. This chain uses TRBV11-2 with TRBJ2-2; D gene uncertain. Trimming took off 0 bases at V and 15 bases at J, with 11 bases between the two ends. This CDR3 is 12 amino acids long. Germline V gives CDR1 SGHAT, CDR2 FQNNGV. This CDR3 is CASSLESVRMFF. The CDR3 DNA sequence: TGTGCCAGCAGCTTAGAATCTGTAAGGATGTTTTTT.